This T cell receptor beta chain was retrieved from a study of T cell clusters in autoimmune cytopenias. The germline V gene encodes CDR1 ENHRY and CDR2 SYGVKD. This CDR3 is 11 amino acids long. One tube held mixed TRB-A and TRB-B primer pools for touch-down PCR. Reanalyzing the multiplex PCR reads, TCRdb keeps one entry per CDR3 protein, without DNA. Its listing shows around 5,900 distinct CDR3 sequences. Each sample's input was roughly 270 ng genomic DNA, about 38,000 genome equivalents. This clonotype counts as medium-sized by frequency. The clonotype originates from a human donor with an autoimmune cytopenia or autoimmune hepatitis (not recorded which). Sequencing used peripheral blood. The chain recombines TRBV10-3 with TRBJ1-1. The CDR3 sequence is CAISGDTEAFF.